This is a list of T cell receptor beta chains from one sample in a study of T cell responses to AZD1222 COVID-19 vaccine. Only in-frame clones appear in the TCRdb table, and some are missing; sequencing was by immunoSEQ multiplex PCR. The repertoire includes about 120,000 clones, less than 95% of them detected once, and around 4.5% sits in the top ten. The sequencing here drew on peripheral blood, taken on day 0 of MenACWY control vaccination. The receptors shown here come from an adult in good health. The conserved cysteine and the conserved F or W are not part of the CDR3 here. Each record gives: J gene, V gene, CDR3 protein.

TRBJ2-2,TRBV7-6,ASSLVETGELF
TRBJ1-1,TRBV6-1,ASSEGVQGRTEAF
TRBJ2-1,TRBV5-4,ASSLSAVDNEQF
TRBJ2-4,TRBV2,ASSEELAGGRSKNIQY
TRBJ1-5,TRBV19,ASAPPGPTKQPQH
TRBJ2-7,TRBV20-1,SASPPLAGDSYEQY
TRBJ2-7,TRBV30,AWSVGPGVY
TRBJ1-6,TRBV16,ASRATGALNSPLH
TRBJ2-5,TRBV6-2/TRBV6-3,ASSYMGGGLQETQY
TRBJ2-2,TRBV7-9,ASSLYATNTGELF
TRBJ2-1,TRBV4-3,ASSQTVSGGYNEQF
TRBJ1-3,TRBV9,ASSVDVIGNTIY
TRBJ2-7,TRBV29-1,SVAGAGSYEQY
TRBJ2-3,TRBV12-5,ASGLVTRDSTTDTQY
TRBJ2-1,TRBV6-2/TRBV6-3,ASSYSAGSYNEQF
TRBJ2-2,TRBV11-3,ASSERGTRTGELF